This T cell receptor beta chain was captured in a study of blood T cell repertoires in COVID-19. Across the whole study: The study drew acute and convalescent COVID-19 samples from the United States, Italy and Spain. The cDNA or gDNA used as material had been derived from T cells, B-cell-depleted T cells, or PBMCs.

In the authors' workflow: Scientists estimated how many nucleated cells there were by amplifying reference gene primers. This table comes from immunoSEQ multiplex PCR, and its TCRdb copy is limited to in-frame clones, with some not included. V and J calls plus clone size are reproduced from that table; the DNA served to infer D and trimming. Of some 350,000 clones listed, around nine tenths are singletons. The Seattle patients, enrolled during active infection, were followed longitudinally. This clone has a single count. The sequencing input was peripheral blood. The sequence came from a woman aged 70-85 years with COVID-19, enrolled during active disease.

In DNA, the CDR3 is TGTGCCAGCAGTTACGGCGGCGGGTTGACTAGCACAGATACGCAGTATTTT. This codes for CASSYGGGLTSTDTQYF. This chain joins TRBV6-2 or TRBV6-3 and TRBJ2-3; D is perhaps TRBD2 (5 bases). Germline CDR1 MNHEY, CDR2 SVGEGT. The CDR3 is made up of 17 amino acids. V lost 2 bases and J 0 bases, leaving 15 bases between the germline ends.